Below are 11 T cell receptor beta chains sequenced from a single sample in a study of beta chain features in type 1 diabetes. Study-wide results and caveats: Shorter TCRB CDR3s, moderately but significantly so, marked every one of the four CD4+ subsets in Type 1 diabetes patients.

The study reverse transcribed the entire isolated RNA, so it sequenced expressed TCRB transcripts. The assay was immunoSEQ multiplex PCR, and TCRdb's table has in-frame clones only and misses some. The data show 500,000 to 650,000 clones, with under 15% seen just once and more than 0.1% held by the top ten. The antigens of these receptors remain unknown. Sequenced sample: naive CD4+ T cells from blood. The receptors come from a man younger than 40 with type 1 diabetes.

V usage is TRBV11-3 and J usage is TRBJ1-1; a weak D match, TRBD1 (5 bases). V was cut by 5 bases and J by 1 base, with 11 bases left in between. The CDR3 loop spans 14 amino acids. CDR1 and CDR2 (germline): SGHNT, YENEEA. Written as DNA, the CDR3 is TGTGCCAGCAGCGCAGACAGACAGAACACTGAAGCTTTCTTT. This gives the protein CASSADRQNTEAFF. Using reference TRBV11-3 and TRBJ1-1 for the parts outside the CDR3, the full variable domain is EAGVVQSPRYKIIEKKQPVAFWCNPISGHNTLYWYLQNLGQGPELLIRYENEEAVDDSQLPKDRFSAERLKGVDSTLKIQPAELGDSAVYLCASSADRQNTEAFFGQGTRLTVV.

This clone occurred a few times. The V call is TRBV6-1, the J call TRBJ2-1, with 9 bases identical to TRBD1. CDR1 and CDR2 from the germline V gene are MNHNS and SASEGT. With V trimmed by 5 bases and J by 1 base, 3 bases remained unmatched. The length of the CDR3 is 15 residues. DNA of the CDR3: TGTGCCAGCAGTTTACAGGGGGCATCCTACAATGAGCAGTTCTTC. This translates into CASSLQGASYNEQFF.

This clone appeared a few times. One end of the junction varies from germline; a read error may be responsible. The chain couples TRBV9 to TRBJ2-7; no clear D gene. This CDR3 has 16 amino acids. Per the germline V gene, CDR1 is SGDLS and CDR2 is YYNGEE. CDR3 sequence: CASSPPIQTFSHEQYF. CDR3 nucleotide sequence: TGTGCCAGCAGCCCCCCAATCCAGACCTTCTCCCACGAGCAGTACTTC.

This clone was counted between two and nine times. This chain connects TRBV14 to TRBJ2-3, with a weak D call TRBD2 (5 bases). Trimming stripped 1 base from V and 2 bases from J, with 13 bases between. Germline CDR1 and CDR2: SGHDN and FVKESK. The CDR3 length is 16 residues. CDR3 in DNA: TGTGCCAGCAGCCAAGCTGACCGAGGGTACACAGATACGCAGTATTTT. Encoded protein: CASSQADRGYTDTQYF.

This clone was picked up a small number of times. The rearrangement uses TRBV29-1 and TRBJ2-2; 8 bases line up with TRBD2. V lost 4 bases and J lost 6; bases outside the gene matches: 7. The CDR3 sequence is 14 residues long. Germline-derived CDR1 and CDR2 are SQVTM and ANQGSEA. CDR3 DNA sequence: TGCAGCGTTGCGGGGGGGGCCATGCCCGGGGAGCTGTTTTTT. Encoded protein: CSVAGGAMPGELFF.

This clone has a handful of counts. V gene TRBV5-1 combines with J gene TRBJ2-7, with 8 positions matching TRBD2. Germline assignment: CDR1 SGHRS and CDR2 YFSETQ. The CDR3 contains 18 residues. J lost 0 bases, V lost 3 bases, and 14 bases had no gene match. CDR3 residues: CASSSLGISGDSSYEQYF. As DNA, the CDR3 is TGCGCCAGCAGCTCCCTTGGGATTAGCGGGGATAGCTCCTACGAGCAGTACTTC.

Notes on this clone: The identical CDR3 is also encoded by other nucleotide sequences in the sample. The V and J genes are TRBV5-1 and TRBJ2-2, with 7 bases identical to TRBD2. CDR1 is SGHRS and CDR2 is YFSETQ in the germline V gene. The CDR3 covers 16 residues. Unmatched junction bases numbered 2, after V lost 0 bases and J lost 0 bases. In DNA, the CDR3 is TGCGCCAGCAGCTTGGGGCTAGCGGCGAACACCGGGGAGCTGTTTTTT. The encoded protein is CASSLGLAANTGELFF.

CDR3 loop: CASSLTIQETQYF. CDR3 nucleotide sequence: TGTGCCAGCAGCCTAACCATACAAGAGACCCAGTACTTC. The V call is TRBV11-2, the J call TRBJ2-5; no clear D. Germline loops: CDR1 SGHAT, CDR2 FQNNGV. V shed 5 bases and J shed 2 bases, with 9 bases lying between them. There are 13 residues in the CDR3.

The V call is TRBV6-5, the J call TRBJ2-7, with a tentative D call TRBD1 (5 bases). Germline CDR1 reads MNHEY; CDR2 reads SVGAGI. The germline V and J ends were trimmed by 6 bases and 4 bases, with 13 bases remaining between them. This CDR3 has 13 amino acids. The CDR3 spells CASSLTASYEQYF. CDR3 nucleotide sequence: TGTGCCAGCAGCTTGACAGCGAGTTACGAGCAGTACTTC.

The chain recombines TRBV6-6 with TRBJ2-2; possibly TRBD2 for D (6 bases). The V end was cut by 0 bases, the J end by 0 bases, with 8 bases between. Per germline, CDR1 MNHNY and CDR2 SVGAGI (reference sequence). This CDR3 is 16 amino acids long. The CDR3 DNA follows: TGTGCCAGCAGTTACTCTGCGGGGCCGAACACCGGGGAGCTGTTTTTT. Its protein product is CASSYSAGPNTGELFF.

The chain joins TRBV7-3 to TRBJ1-6; D is unresolved. The CDR3 has 13 amino acids. The V gene's germline CDR1 is SGHTA and CDR2 FQGTGA. The V end lost 2 bases, the J end lost 8 bases, and 7 bases lay between the germline ends. CDR3 sequence reads: CASSLELYSPLHF. The CDR3 DNA is TGTGCCAGCAGCTTAGAGCTTTATTCACCCCTCCACTTT.